The sequence of this T cell receptor beta chain was determined in a study of blood T cell repertoires in COVID-19. The CDR3 consists of 15 residues. V was trimmed by 7 bases and J by 1 base, leaving 17 bases between them. CDR1 is MNHEY and CDR2 is SVGAGI in the germline V gene. TCRdb's table, derived via immunoSEQ multiplex PCR, lists solely in-frame clones and lacks some. The sample holds under 250,000 clones; more than 80% are singletons and the top ten take under 3.5%. This chain links TRBV6-5 with TRBJ2-7, with D possibly TRBD2 on 5 matching bases. This TCR was recovered from a woman younger than 30 in a cohort exposed to, infected with or recovered from COVID-19 (not recorded which). The specimen sequenced was PBMCs or T cells enriched from blood (not recorded which). The CDR3 coding sequence is TGTGCCAGCACCTCGGCCCGGGATAGTTCCTACGAGCAGTACTTC. Protein: CASTSARDSSYEQYF.